This passage covers 13 T cell receptor beta chains from one sample sequenced in a study of Graves' ophthalmopathy and Graves' hyperthyroidism. Investigators amplified TCR beta CDR3 regions from RNA transcripts. HTBI primers primed a first-round RT-PCR, and a second-round multiplex PCR followed. One entry per CDR3 protein, called by TCRdb with MiXCR from the multiplex PCR reads. The sample has about 380,000 distinct CDR3 sequences, roughly 15% seen once. Sequencing was carried out using peripheral blood. These receptors were taken from a woman younger than 35 with stable Graves' hyperthyroidism.

The chain is built from TRBV3-1 and TRBJ1-1; D not resolved. The CDR3 length is 14 residues. V dropped 4 bases and J dropped 6 bases, with 15 bases sitting between them. CDR1 LGHDT and CDR2 YNNKEL come from the germline V gene (reference sequence). CDR3 sequence: CASSPRSVSPEAFF. In nucleotides, the CDR3 is TGTGCCAGCAGCCCCCGCAGCGTGTCTCCTGAAGCTTTCTTT. Based on the CDR3 plus reference TRBV3-1 and TRBJ1-1, the full variable domain is DTAVSQTPKYLVTQMGNDKSIKCEQNLGHDTMYWYKQDSKKFLKIMFSYNNKELIINETVPNRFSPKSPDKAHLNLHINSLELGDSAVYFCASSPRSVSPEAFFGQGTRLTVV.

This clonotype was detected a few times. The chain joins TRBV6-2 or TRBV6-3 to TRBJ2-6, with D possibly TRBD1 on 5 matching bases. This CDR3 region has 18 residues. Looked up from germline, CDR1 is MNHEY and CDR2 is SVGEGT. V was trimmed by 2 bases and J by 3 bases, leaving 17 bases between them. The CDR3 DNA follows: TGTGCCAGCAGTTACCTTCCAGGGTCCCTTCTTGGGGCCAACGTCCTGACTTTC. This sequence encodes CASSYLPGSLLGANVLTF.

Note on this clonotype: A much larger clonotype is one base distant, so this may be a read error. The V call is TRBV29-1, the J call TRBJ2-7; D is perhaps TRBD1 (6 bases). Germline V lookup: CDR1 SQVTM, CDR2 ANQGSEA. This CDR3 has 15 residues. Trimming cost V 4 bases and J 4 bases, with 20 bases left between them. This chain's CDR3 is CSVGGRGHGTYEQYF. CDR3 sequence (DNA): TGCAGCGTTGGAGGCAGGGGACATGGTACTTACGAGCAGTACTTC.

This clonotype has a count of ten or more. The chain uses TRBV4-1 and TRBJ1-1; TRBD1 aligns across 8 bases. V lost 3 bases to trimming and J lost 12 bases; unmatched junction nucleotides: 9. The CDR3 covers 13 residues. The V gene's germline CDR1 is MGHRA and CDR2 YSYEKL. CDR3 in DNA: TGCGCCAGCAGCCACCCAGGGGGCTCTCCGCCTTTCTTT. Translation: CASSHPGGSPPFF.

This chain links TRBV2 with TRBJ1-1; D unclear. Trimming took 6 bases from V and 1 from J, leaving 9 bases between them. This CDR3 is built from 13 residues. Germline V lookup: CDR1 SNHLY, CDR2 FYNNEI. CDR3 nucleotides: TGTGCCAGCAGGGCGCAGGCGAACACTGAAGCTTTCTTT. Its protein product is CASRAQANTEAFF.

Turning to this clonotype: This could be a read error, since a much larger clone is one nucleotide away. The CDR3 does not close with the conserved phenylalanine or tryptophan, likely indicating a read error. The J gene is TRBJ1-3, the V gene TRBV6-1; a possible D gene is TRBD1 (5 bases). Trimming cost V 7 bases and J 3 bases, with 19 bases left between them. Germline lookup yields CDR1 MNHNS and CDR2 SASEGT. The CDR3 length is 16 residues. The DNA for the CDR3 is TGTGCCAGCATAGCGTCCGAGGGACTAGTTGGAAACACCATATATTAT. It codes for CASIASEGLVGNTIYY.

In this sample, this clonotype turned up many times. The V gene is TRBV7-2, the J gene TRBJ2-7, with 10 bases matching TRBD1. V trimming: 6 bases; J trimming: 2 bases; junction bases outside the gene matches: 4. This CDR3 comprises 14 residues. Germline lookup yields CDR1 SGHTA and CDR2 FQGNSA. The DNA of the CDR3 is TGTGCCAGCAGTCACGACAGGGGGCCCTACGAGCAGTACTTC. Its protein is CASSHDRGPYEQYF.

The chain joins TRBV6-2 or TRBV6-3 to TRBJ1-5, with 8 bases identical to TRBD1. The CDR3 is made up of 17 amino acids. V was pared by 6 bases and J by 0 bases, with 10 bases of the junction left unmatched. Germline V CDR1 and CDR2: MNHEY, SVGEGT. CDR3 sequence: CASSRTGQVNSNQPQHF. DNA of the CDR3: TGTGCCAGCAGCCGAACGGGACAGGTGAATAGCAATCAGCCCCAGCATTTT.

The table lists this clonotype with a few counts. The rearrangement joins TRBV7-6 to TRBJ2-2; D is uncertain. The V gene's germline CDR1 is SGHVS and CDR2 FNYEAQ. V lost 5 bases and J 4 bases, leaving 11 bases between the germline ends. This CDR3 is 14 amino acids long. CDR3 nucleotide sequence: TGTGCCAGCAGCCCCCCGGCGTTCACCGGGGAGCTGTTTTTT. Amino acid sequence: CASSPPAFTGELFF.

This clonotype was picked up many times. A read error may account for a junction end that differs from germline. The rearrangement uses TRBV12-3 or TRBV12-4 and TRBJ1-5; no reliable D call. The CDR3 loop spans 13 amino acids. The CDR3 reads CASSLGNNQLQHF. DNA of the CDR3: TGTGCCAGCAGCCTCGGAAACAATCAGCTCCAGCATTTT.

This clonotype has at least ten counts. The V and J genes are TRBV19 and TRBJ1-1; TRBD1 aligns across 12 bases. This CDR3 comprises 15 residues. Trimming at V came to 4 bases and at J to 8 bases, leaving 8 bases not matched to a gene. From germline, CDR1 is LNHDA and CDR2 SQIVND (reference sequence). Written as DNA, the CDR3 is TGTGCCAGTAGTAAAGGGACAGGGGGCGTTTCCGAAGCTTTCTTT. This gives the protein CASSKGTGGVSEAFF.

This chain links TRBV20-1 with TRBJ1-2; perhaps TRBD1 as D (6 bases). Germline V gene lookup returns CDR1 DFQATT and CDR2 SNEGSKA (reference sequence). The CDR3 sequence is 13 residues long. Between the trimmed V and J ends, which lost 3 bases and 6 bases, there was a span of 14 bases. CDR3 sequence: CSASWGAQDGYTF. CDR3 sequence (DNA): TGCAGTGCTAGCTGGGGGGCGCAGGATGGCTACACCTTC.

In its sample, this clonotype was seen a few times. A read error is possible here, since a much larger clone lies one base away. The V and J genes are TRBV12-3 or TRBV12-4 and TRBJ1-2; D remains ambiguous. The CDR3 loop spans 12 amino acids. V was shortened by 10 bases and J by 4 bases, with 13 bases between the two germline ends. Written as DNA, the CDR3 is TGTGCCACCCGGGTCAGGTCCTATGGCTACACCTTC. It translates to CATRVRSYGYTF.